This T cell receptor beta chain appears in the sequencing data of a study of monozygotic twins with inflammatory bowel disease. cDNA for TCRalpha and TCRbeta was amplified by nested PCRs of about 15 then about 10 cycles. TCRdb reprocessed the 5' RACE reads, keeping one entry per CDR3 protein, no DNA. The ten top clones account for more than 2%, within a sample of about 440,000 distinct CDR3 sequences. For this clonotype: Its antigen is unidentified.

Study-wide results and caveats: Compared with healthy co-twins, IBD patients showed reduced TCRbeta repertoire diversity by inverse Simpson. Discordant twins showed the same repertoire similarity as concordant twins, possibly from limited power.

This CDR3 spans 16 amino acids. From germline, CDR1 is MNHNS and CDR2 SASEGT. Blood samples measuring approximately 2.3 ml were taken per donor. The rearrangement links TRBV6-1 to TRBJ1-2; TCRdb picks TRBD1, but there is no DNA to check that call. This TCR derives from a human donor with ulcerative colitis or Crohn's disease, or a healthy co-twin of an affected twin (not recorded which). Sequencing was performed on blood. This CDR3 reads CASSLLDRGPSYGYTF.